Sequencing of this T cell receptor beta chain was carried out in a study of regulatory T cells in long-lasting Graves disease. Findings and limits, study-wide: The study examined only peripheral blood, not thyroid tissue. Newly diagnosed patients had higher TCR diversity than persistent Graves' patients did. With 2,500 to 3,500 shared public clonotypes, persistent patients exceeded new patients, who shared 950 to 1,000.

CDR3-region Arm-PCR and iRepertoire HTBI primers produced the TCR beta libraries. Per the original data handling: Looking across samples, the authors found some 67 TRBV and some 13 TRBJ segments. One entry per CDR3 protein, called by TCRdb with MiXCR from the multiplex PCR reads. These V and J calls are TCRdb output, not the study's own analysis. This sample has about 320,000 distinct CDR3 sequences; 18% occur once, and the top ten carry about 38%. For this clonotype: Its antigen remains unidentified.

Trimming took 1 base from V and 0 from J, leaving 7 bases between them. Per germline, CDR1 LGHNA and CDR2 YSLEER. The CDR3 has 16 amino acids. Described time point: newly diagnosed GD, antithyroid drugs for less than 3 months. PBMC RNA served as the TCR library source. The specimen was peripheral blood mononuclear cells (PBMCs), collected at new diagnosis, from a patient treated with antithyroid drugs. The rearrangement links TRBV4-3 to TRBJ2-6; no clear D. This receptor was taken from a female donor with Graves disease. This chain's CDR3 is CASSQVGGSGANVLTF. The CDR3 nucleotides are TGCGCCAGCAGCCAAGTGGGTGGCTCTGGGGCCAACGTCCTGACTTTC.